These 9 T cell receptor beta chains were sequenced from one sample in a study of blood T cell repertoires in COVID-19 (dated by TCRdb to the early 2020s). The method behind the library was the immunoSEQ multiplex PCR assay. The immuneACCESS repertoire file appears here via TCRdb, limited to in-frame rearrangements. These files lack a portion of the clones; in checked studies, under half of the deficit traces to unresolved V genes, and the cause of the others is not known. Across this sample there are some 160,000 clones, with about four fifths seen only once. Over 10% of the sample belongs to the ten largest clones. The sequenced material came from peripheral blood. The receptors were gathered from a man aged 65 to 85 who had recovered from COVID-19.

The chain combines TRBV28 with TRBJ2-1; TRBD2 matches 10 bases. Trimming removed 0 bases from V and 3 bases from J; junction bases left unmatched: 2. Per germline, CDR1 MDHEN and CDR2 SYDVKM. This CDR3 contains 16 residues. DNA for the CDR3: TGTGCCAGCAGTTTATGGGCTAGCGGGAGCTACAATGAGCAGTTCTTC. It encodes CASSLWASGSYNEQFF.

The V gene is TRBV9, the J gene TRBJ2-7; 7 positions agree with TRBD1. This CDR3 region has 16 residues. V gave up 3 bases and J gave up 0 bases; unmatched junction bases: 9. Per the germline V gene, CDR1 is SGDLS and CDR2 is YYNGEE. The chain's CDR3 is CASSGSPDRSSYEQYF. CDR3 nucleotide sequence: TGTGCCAGCAGCGGTAGTCCGGACAGGAGCTCCTACGAGCAGTACTTC.

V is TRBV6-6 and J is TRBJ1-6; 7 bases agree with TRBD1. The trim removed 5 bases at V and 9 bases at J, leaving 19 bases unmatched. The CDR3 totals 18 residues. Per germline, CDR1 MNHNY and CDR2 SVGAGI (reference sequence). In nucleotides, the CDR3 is TGTGCCAGCAGTCTGAGAGGTGGCAGGGGGTACTCATTTTCACCCCTCCACTTT. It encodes CASSLRGGRGYSFSPLHF.

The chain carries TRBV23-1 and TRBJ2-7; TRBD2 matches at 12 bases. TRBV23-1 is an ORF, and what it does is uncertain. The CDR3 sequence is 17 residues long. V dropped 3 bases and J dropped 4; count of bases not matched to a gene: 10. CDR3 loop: CASSHARLAGVGYEQYF. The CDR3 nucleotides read TGCGCCAGCAGTCACGCGCGACTAGCGGGAGTTGGGTACGAGCAGTACTTC.

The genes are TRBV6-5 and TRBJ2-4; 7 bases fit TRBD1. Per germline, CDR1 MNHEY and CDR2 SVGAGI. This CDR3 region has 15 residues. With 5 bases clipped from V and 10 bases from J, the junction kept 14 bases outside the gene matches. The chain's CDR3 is CASSKSPRTGFIQYF. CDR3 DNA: TGTGCCAGCAGTAAATCCCCACGGACAGGTTTTATTCAGTACTTC.

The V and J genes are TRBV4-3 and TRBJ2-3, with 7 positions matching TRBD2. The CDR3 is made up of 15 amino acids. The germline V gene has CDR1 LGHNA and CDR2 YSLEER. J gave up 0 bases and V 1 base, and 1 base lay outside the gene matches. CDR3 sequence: CASSQGAGSTDTQYF. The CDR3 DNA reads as TGCGCCAGCAGCCAAGGAGCGGGAAGCACAGATACGCAGTATTTT.

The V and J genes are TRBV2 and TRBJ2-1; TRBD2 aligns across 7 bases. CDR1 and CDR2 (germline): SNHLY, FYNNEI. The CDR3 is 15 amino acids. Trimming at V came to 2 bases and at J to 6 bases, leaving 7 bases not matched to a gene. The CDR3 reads CASSEWSGGSNEQFF. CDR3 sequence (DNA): TGTGCCAGCAGTGAATGGTCGGGAGGATCCAATGAGCAGTTCTTC.

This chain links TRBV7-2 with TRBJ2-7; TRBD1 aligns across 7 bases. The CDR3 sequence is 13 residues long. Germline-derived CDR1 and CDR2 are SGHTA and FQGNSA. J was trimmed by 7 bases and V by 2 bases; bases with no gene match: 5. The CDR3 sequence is CASSLSPGQEQYF. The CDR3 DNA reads TGTGCCAGCAGCTTATCCCCGGGACAGGAGCAGTACTTC.

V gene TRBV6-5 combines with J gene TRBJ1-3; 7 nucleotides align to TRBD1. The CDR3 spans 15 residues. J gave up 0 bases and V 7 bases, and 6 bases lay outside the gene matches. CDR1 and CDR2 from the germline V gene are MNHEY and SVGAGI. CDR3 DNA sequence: TGTGCCAGCACAGAACAGGGGCACTCTGGAAACACCATATATTTT. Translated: CASTEQGHSGNTIYF.